The rows below give T cell receptor beta chains drawn from one sample of a study of regulatory T cells in long-lasting Graves disease. TCRdb re-derived calls from the multiplex PCR reads in MiXCR, one entry per CDR3 protein. The sample shows 350,000 to 500,000 distinct CDR3 sequences, roughly 15% of them seen only once. These same records also appear under a second study, on T cells in Graves' hyperthyroidism and ophthalmopathy.

The material was peripheral blood mononuclear cells (PBMCs), obtained at new diagnosis, from a patient treated with antithyroid drugs. These receptors originate from a woman between 18 and 29 years old with Graves disease. Each CDR3 is given with its conserved first and last residue. A D gene is named only where the DNA matches it firmly. Rows may omit the clone size; those that give it use once, few, many or a size class.

J gene,D gene,V gene,clone size,CDR3 protein,CDR3 DNA
TRBJ2-4,TRBD2,TRBV7-2,few,CASSLPLAGGGLAKNIQYF,TGTGCCAGCAGCCTACCTTTAGCGGGAGGGGGCTTAGCCAAAAACATTCAGTACTTC
TRBJ2-1,NA,TRBV7-3,many,CASSLLGGSSYNEQFF,TGTGCCAGCAGCCTCTTAGGGGGGAGCTCCTACAATGAGCAGTTCTTC
TRBJ2-1,TRBD2,TRBV20-1,NA,CSAWGLAGGINEQFF,TGCAGTGCCTGGGGGCTAGCGGGAGGGATCAATGAGCAGTTCTTC
TRBJ1-3,NA,TRBV2,NA,CASSESWGGNTIYF,TGTGCCAGCAGTGAATCGTGGGGGGGAAACACCATATATTTT
TRBJ2-1,NA,TRBV29-1,NA,CSAELSYNEQFF,TGCAGCGCCGAACTATCGTACAATGAGCAGTTCTTC
TRBJ2-1,TRBD1,TRBV13,many,CASSFDRGPSVAQFF,TGTGCCAGCAGCTTTGACAGGGGGCCATCCGTGGCTCAGTTCTTC
TRBJ2-5,NA,TRBV28,few,CASSSMGETQYF,TGTGCCAGCAGTTCAATGGGAGAGACCCAGTACTTC
TRBJ2-3,NA,TRBV28,many,CASSLYSGRTDTQYF,TGTGCCAGCAGTTTATACTCGGGACGCACAGATACGCAGTATTTT
TRBJ2-1,NA,TRBV4-1,NA,CASSPSGQPPGYEQFF,TGCGCCAGCAGCCCCTCCGGGCAGCCCCCCGGCTATGAGCAGTTCTTC
TRBJ1-1,NA,TRBV7-8,many,CASSPRGPGRENTEAFF,TGTGCCAGCAGCCCGCGTGGACCGGGGAGGGAGAACACTGAAGCTTTCTTT
TRBJ2-5,TRBD1,TRBV6-9,NA,CASSYLGQGYQETQYF,TGTGCCAGCAGTTACTTGGGACAGGGGTACCAAGAGACCCAGTACTTC
TRBJ2-7,TRBD2,TRBV27,many,CATPEVERETYEQYF,TGTGCCACCCCAGAAGTAGAGCGGGAAACCTACGAGCAGTACTTC
TRBJ2-1,NA,TRBV7-9,NA,CASSFAGDGQFF,TGTGCCAGCAGCTTTGCGGGTGATGGGCAGTTCTTC
TRBJ2-1,NA,TRBV9,NA,CASSVFRQSYYNEQFF,TGTGCCAGCAGCGTATTTCGGCAGAGTTATTACAATGAGCAGTTCTTC
TRBJ2-3,NA,TRBV7-3,many,CASSSPYERTQYF,TGTGCCAGCAGCTCCCCGTATGAAAGGACGCAGTATTTT
TRBJ2-7,NA,TRBV10-3,NA,CAISDYRVELYEQYF,TGTGCCATCAGTGACTACAGGGTTGAGCTCTACGAGCAGTACTTC
TRBJ2-6,NA,TRBV28,many,CASSPPGSGANVLTF,TGTGCCAGCAGTCCGCCGGGCTCTGGGGCCAACGTCCTGACTTTC
TRBJ2-3,NA,TRBV10-3,few,CAISDGRSSTDTQYF,TGTGCCATCAGTGACGGCCGGTCTAGCACAGATACGCAGTATTTT
TRBJ2-1,NA,TRBV28,few,CASSLWGGAEQFF,TGTGCCAGCAGCCTCTGGGGGGGCGCTGAGCAGTTCTTC
TRBJ2-5,NA,TRBV5-1,NA,CASSLAQGRQETQYF,TGCGCCAGCAGCTTGGCCCAGGGTCGGCAAGAGACCCAGTACTTC
TRBJ2-7,NA,TRBV27,NA,CASSLWAGSYEQYF,TGTGCCAGCAGTTTGTGGGCAGGCTCCTACGAGCAGTACTTC
TRBJ2-3,NA,TRBV7-9,once,CASSLRVGGTGTQYF,TGTGCCAGCAGCTTACGGGTTGGGGGCACAGGTACGCAGTATTTT
TRBJ2-3,TRBD2,TRBV9,few,CASSVSGSGFRVADTQYF,TGTGCCAGCAGCGTTAGCGGGAGTGGATTTCGCGTCGCAGATACGCAGTATTTT
TRBJ2-5,NA,TRBV2,many,CASNGGPETQYF,TGTGCCAGCAACGGGGGCCCAGAGACCCAGTACTTC
TRBJ2-1,NA,TRBV9,NA,CASSLTFRGDRFF,TGTGCCAGCAGCTTAACCTTTAGGGGGGATCGGTTCTTC
TRBJ2-7,TRBD2,TRBV6-2/TRBV6-3,few,CASSETGTSGSYEQYF,TGTGCCAGCAGTGAAACGGGGACTAGCGGGAGTTACGAGCAGTACTTC
TRBJ2-6,NA,TRBV9,few,CASSVGSGRRSGANVLTF,TGTGCCAGCAGCGTAGGGTCAGGGCGCCGGTCTGGGGCCAACGTCCTGACTTTC
TRBJ2-2,NA,TRBV6-1,NA,CASSEALAGWRSGELFF,TGTGCCAGCAGTGAAGCTTTGGCCGGTTGGCGCTCCGGGGAGCTGTTTTTT
TRBJ1-1,NA,TRBV11-2,many,CASSGVTEAFF,TGTGCCAGCAGCGGTGTCACTGAAGCTTTCTTT
TRBJ2-3,TRBD1,TRBV27,many,CASSLEGGQPNTDTQYF,TGTGCCAGCAGTTTAGAAGGGGGACAGCCAAACACAGATACGCAGTATTTT
TRBJ2-7,TRBD1,TRBV29-1,many,CSVAPTGATREQQYF,TGCAGCGTCGCGCCGACAGGGGCAACACGTGAACAGCAGTACTTC
TRBJ1-2,NA,TRBV20-1,NA,CSAAPLGYTF,TGCAGTGCTGCACCACTAGGCTACACCTTC
TRBJ2-2,NA,TRBV20-1,many,CSARSGRRAPMTGELFF,TGCAGTGCTAGATCTGGCAGGCGGGCGCCTATGACCGGGGAGCTGTTTTTT
TRBJ1-2,TRBD1,TRBV28,few,CASSLGGQQILGYTF,TGTGCCAGCAGTTTAGGGGGACAGCAAATCTTAGGCTACACCTTC
TRBJ2-7,NA,TRBV28,many,CASSFGLGYEQYF,TGTGCCAGCAGTTTTGGCTTAGGTTACGAGCAGTACTTC
TRBJ2-7,NA,TRBV29-1,few,CSAGKLRGTPYGGSYEQYF,TGCAGCGCCGGAAAACTTCGAGGGACTCCCTACGGTGGCTCCTACGAGCAGTACTTC
TRBJ2-4,NA,TRBV4-2,NA,CASSQNPPNIQYF,TGTGCCAGCAGCCAAAACCCTCCAAACATTCAGTACTTC
TRBJ2-7,NA,TRBV29-1,NA,CSVLTGDSYEQYF,TGCAGCGTCCTGACTGGAGACTCCTACGAGCAGTACTTC
TRBJ2-2,NA,TRBV10-3,NA,CAIRLPNANTGELFF,TGTGCCATCAGACTACCTAACGCGAACACCGGGGAGCTGTTTTTT
TRBJ2-5,TRBD2,TRBV6-2/TRBV6-3,NA,CASHSSGNLQETQYF,TGTGCCAGTCATTCTAGCGGGAACCTCCAAGAGACCCAGTACTTC